The present entry profiles one TCR beta chain with its context. In the original analysis: Reference gene primer amplification yielded estimated nucleated cell counts. The repertoire was sequenced with immunoSEQ multiplex PCR; TCRdb's copy has only in-frame clones and lacks some. V, J and clone size are taken as reported in that table, and D and trimming were inferred from the DNA itself. Seen here are under 200,000 clones, about four fifths observed once, and the top ten hold approximately 6.5%. This sample was taken from a study of blood T cell repertoires in COVID-19. Study at large: Acute-phase and convalescent COVID-19 samples originated in the United States, Italy and Spain. Nucleic acid was either cDNA or gDNA, and it came from T cells, B-cell-depleted T cells, or PBMCs.

CDR1 LNHDA and CDR2 SQIVND come from the germline V gene (reference sequence). The CDR3 contains 14 residues. V gave up 1 base and J gave up 6 bases, with 10 bases separating them. Material: peripheral blood. The gene calls are TRBV19 and TRBJ1-5; D perhaps matches TRBD1 (5 bases). This receptor was taken from a woman between 40 and 55 years old with acute or convalescent COVID-19. The CDR3 DNA follows: TGTGCCAGTAGTATAGGACAGTACACTCAGCCCCAGCATTTT. It encodes CASSIGQYTQPQHF. The complete variable domain, with remaining parts taken from reference TRBV19 and TRBJ1-5, reads DGGITQSPKYLFRKEGQNVTLSCEQNLNHDAMYWYRQDPGQGLRLIYYSQIVNDFQKGDIAEGYSVSREKKESFPLTVTSAQKNPTAFYLCASSIGQYTQPQHFGDGTRLSIL.